These 23 T cell receptor beta chains were sequenced from one sample in a study of blood T cells in healthy people across ages (dated by TCRdb to 2013 to 2016). The library was produced with 5' RACE. The reads were generated on an Illumina HiSeq 2500. The second PCR ran for roughly 7 to 12 cycles and used a J-beta primer mix along with a sample-barcoded 5' primer. Clones were called with MiXCR by TCRdb after fastp trimmed the public reads at Q25, and only in-frame beta chains were retained. Rows with a matching CDR3 protein are joined into one entry that keeps the most common DNA and genes. For this sample the table gives about 1 million distinct CDR3 sequences, of which about 23% were detected only once. Of the sample, approximately 0.75% falls within the top ten clones. These data were also reused for a study on T cells of mothers and their children.

Sequencing was carried out using blood. These receptor sequences come from a girl aged 2 to 10 in good health.

The chain joins TRBV7-2 to TRBJ2-1; D is possibly TRBD1 or TRBD2 (5 bases each). Trimming left V 5 bases short and J 5 bases short, with 19 bases between. This CDR3 has 16 amino acids. Germline CDR1 and CDR2: SGHTA and FQGNSA. Here the CDR3 reads CASSLEARALNNEQFF. CDR3 sequence (DNA): TGTGCCAGCAGCCTGGAGGCCAGGGCCCTCAACAATGAGCAGTTCTTC.

This clonotype was seen a handful of times. CDR3 sequence reads: CASSRAFRDQPQHF. CDR3 sequence (DNA): TGTGCCAGCAGCCGCGCGTTCAGGGATCAGCCCCAGCATTTT. V is TRBV7-8 and J is TRBJ1-5; a weak D match, TRBD1 (5 bases). Germline values: CDR1 SGHVS, CDR2 FQNEAQ. Trimming cost V 5 bases and J 5 bases, with 13 bases left between them. This CDR3 comprises 14 residues.

V and J are TRBV3-1 and TRBJ2-3; either TRBD1 or TRBD2 may supply D (5 bases each). This CDR3 contains 14 residues. The V end lost 1 base, the J end lost 5 bases, and 10 bases lay between the germline ends. CDR1 is LGHDT, CDR2 YNNKEL, per germline (reference sequence). Here the CDR3 DNA reads TGTGCCAGCAGCCAAGCGGGAAGGGGAGATACGCAGTATTTT. Encoded protein: CASSQAGRGDTQYF.

This clonotype was seen only a few times. The chain links TRBV7-3 to TRBJ2-2; D gene unclear. The V gene lost 6 bases and the J gene lost 7 bases, with 9 bases spanning the gap. The CDR3 loop spans 12 amino acids. CDR1 SGHTA and CDR2 FQGTGA come from the germline V gene. CDR3 in amino acids: CASSLEIGELFF. The CDR3 coding sequence is TGTGCCAGCAGTCTAGAGATCGGGGAGCTGTTTTTT.

This clonotype was seen repeatedly, ten times or more. The CDR3 sequence is CASSLGPVDTQYF. As DNA, the CDR3 is TGTGCCAGCAGCTTGGGTCCCGTAGATACGCAGTATTTT. The chain is built from TRBV7-9 and TRBJ2-3; D is uncertain. Germline loops: CDR1 SEHNR, CDR2 FQNEAQ (reference sequence). V lost 3 bases, J lost 5 bases, and 9 bases lay in between. The CDR3 is 13 residues long.

This clonotype was recorded a few times. The chain joins TRBV2 to TRBJ2-5; TRBD1 aligns across 8 bases. V lost 7 bases and J lost 2; bases outside the gene matches: 9. This CDR3 has 15 residues. The V gene's germline CDR1 is SNHLY and CDR2 FYNNEI. The CDR3 spells CASNYRGKQQETQYF. CDR3 nucleotides: TGTGCCAGCAATTACAGGGGGAAACAACAAGAGACCCAGTACTTC. Full variable domain (missing parts from reference TRBV2 and TRBJ2-5): EPEVTQTPSHQVTQMGQEVILRCVPISNHLYFYWYRQILGQKVEFLVSFYNNEISEKSEIFDDQFSVERPDGSNFTLKIRSTKLEDSAMYFCASNYRGKQQETQYFGPGTRLLVL.

This chain joins TRBV27 and TRBJ2-1; 9 positions agree with TRBD1. V lost 6 bases and J lost 6; bases outside the gene matches: 9. The CDR3 contains 15 residues. Germline CDR1 MNHEY, CDR2 SMNVEV (reference sequence). This CDR3 is CASSDTRQGGNEQFF. DNA for the CDR3: TGTGCCAGCAGCGACACAAGACAGGGGGGCAATGAGCAGTTCTTC.

The chain carries TRBV28 and TRBJ1-2; D might be TRBD1 (5 bases). Germline loops: CDR1 MDHEN, CDR2 SYDVKM. This CDR3 region has 13 residues. V was pared by 7 bases and J by 4 bases, with 13 bases between. The CDR3 sequence: CASMWQGGYGYTF. CDR3 bases: TGTGCCAGCATGTGGCAGGGCGGCTATGGCTACACCTTC.

There are a few counts of this clonotype. The chain is built from TRBV20-1 and TRBJ1-4, with D possibly matching TRBD1 (5 bases). Germline-derived CDR1 and CDR2 are DFQATT and SNEGSKA (reference sequence). The V and J ends lost 5 bases and 16 bases respectively, with 17 bases between them. CDR3 length: 11 residues. As DNA, the CDR3 is TGCAGTGCTGACGCCGGCGGGGGTTCGTTTTTT. Translated, it gives CSADAGGGSFF.

The chain combines TRBV7-6 with TRBJ2-7; D gene uncertain. CDR1 and CDR2 (germline): SGHVS, FNYEAQ. There are 15 residues in the CDR3. The ends were cut back, 1 base at V and 7 bases at J, with 17 bases in the middle. CDR3 sequence (DNA): TGTGCCAGCAGCTTAGTAGCAGAGAGCCTAGAGGAGCAGTACTTC. This gives the protein CASSLVAESLEEQYF. The entire variable domain, with the rest obtained from reference TRBV7-6 and TRBJ2-7, is as follows: GAGVSQSPRYKVTKRGQDVALRCDPISGHVSLYWYRQALGQGPEFLTYFNYEAQQDKSGLPNDRFSAERPEGSISTLTIQRTEQRDSAMYRCASSLVAESLEEQYFGPGTRLTVT.

This sequence joins TRBV12-3 or TRBV12-4 and TRBJ1-2; tentatively, D is TRBD1 (5 bases). V gave up 7 bases and J gave up 6 bases, with 15 bases separating them. CDR3 size: 13 residues. CDR3 protein: CASMRRGRNGYTF. CDR3 nucleotides: TGTGCCAGCATGCGAAGGGGTAGGAATGGCTACACCTTC.

This clonotype was seen only a few times. The chain couples TRBV29-1 to TRBJ2-1; 9 bases align to TRBD2. Germline CDR1 is SQVTM and CDR2 is ANQGSEA. The CDR3 has 17 amino acids. J lost 3 bases, V lost 6 bases, and 15 bases had no gene match. The CDR3: CSVPPGGSGGYYNEQFF. The DNA for the CDR3 is TGCAGCGTCCCGCCTGGGGGTAGCGGGGGATACTACAATGAGCAGTTCTTC.

The chain carries TRBV6-5 and TRBJ2-7; D not resolved. The J call is in doubt because the DNA end fits TRBJ2-1 better. Germline CDR1 is MNHEY and CDR2 is SVGAGI. The CDR3 runs to 14 residues. This CDR3 reads CASSYNQRVNEQFF. DNA of the CDR3: TGTGCCAGCAGTTACAACCAGCGAGTAAATGAGCAGTTCTTC.

This chain joins TRBV12-3 or TRBV12-4 and TRBJ1-1; 8 bases fit TRBD1. The CDR3 is 14 amino acids. Unmatched junction bases numbered 5, after V lost 6 bases and J lost 2 bases. CDR3 sequence (DNA): TGTGCCAGCAGGCAGGGGGCAGAAAACACTGAAGCTTTCTTT. This translates into CASRQGAENTEAFF.

The V gene is TRBV24-1, the J gene TRBJ1-2; maybe TRBD1 (6 bases). Trimming removed 4 bases at V and 4 bases at J, with 15 bases between. The germline V gene encodes CDR1 KGHDR and CDR2 SFDVKD. This CDR3 has 15 amino acids. The CDR3 region is CATSDPIQGSYGYTF. The DNA for the CDR3 is TGTGCCACCAGTGACCCTATACAGGGTAGCTATGGCTACACCTTC.

In the case of this clonotype: At one boundary the junction diverges from the germline segment, which might be a read error. The V and J genes are TRBV28 and TRBJ1-1; D gene uncertain. The V gene's germline CDR1 is MDHEN and CDR2 SYDVKM. The CDR3 is 13 amino acids. The DNA for the CDR3 is TGTGCCAGCAGTTTGGATGTAAACACTGAAGCTCTCTTT. Its translation: CASSLDVNTEALF.

This clonotype occurred a few times. J is TRBJ2-2 and V is TRBV7-3; D is ambiguous. Trimming removed 4 bases at V and 2 bases at J, with 5 bases between. The CDR3 loop spans 13 amino acids. From germline, CDR1 is SGHTA and CDR2 FQGTGA. Here the CDR3 DNA reads TGTGCCAGCAGCTCAGATAACACCGGGGAGCTGTTTTTT. This gives the protein CASSSDNTGELFF.

This clonotype was seen more than once but under ten times. The chain combines TRBV2 with TRBJ1-4; D unclear. Trimming took off 3 bases at V and 5 bases at J, with 13 bases between the two ends. The CDR3 extends over 15 amino acids. Per germline, CDR1 SNHLY and CDR2 FYNNEI. The CDR3 DNA follows: TGTGCCAGCAGTGACAGGCAGGTCTTAAATGAAAAACTGTTTTTT. Protein: CASSDRQVLNEKLFF.

This clonotype was recorded a few times. CDR3 amino acids: CASSLIKQGIQYF. In nucleotides, the CDR3 is TGTGCCAGCAGTCTAATTAAGCAGGGGATTCAGTACTTC. This rearrangement joins TRBV6-5 to TRBJ2-4, with TRBD1 as a possible D gene (6 bases). Trimming stripped 5 bases from V and 10 bases from J, with 15 bases between. The CDR3 spans 13 residues. CDR1 is MNHEY, CDR2 SVGAGI, per germline.

This clonotype has just a few counts. This chain connects TRBV6-6 to TRBJ1-1, with D unclear. V dropped 3 bases and J dropped 1 base, with 9 bases sitting between them. Per the germline V gene, CDR1 is MNHNY and CDR2 is SVGAGI (reference sequence). The CDR3 sequence is 14 residues long. The CDR3 loop is CASSYSTANTEAFF. CDR3 nucleotides: TGTGCCAGCAGTTATTCAACAGCGAACACTGAAGCTTTCTTT.

This chain joins TRBV25-1 and TRBJ2-4; 7 bases map to TRBD1. The V gene end was trimmed by 4 bases and the J gene end by 7 bases; junction bases not matched to a gene: 10. CDR1 and CDR2 from the germline V gene are MGHDK and SYGVNS. The CDR3 is 15 amino acids. CDR3 in amino acids: CASSGTTGDWNIQYF. As DNA, the CDR3 is TGTGCCAGCAGTGGTACCACAGGGGATTGGAACATTCAGTACTTC.

This clonotype was seen more than once but under ten times. The rearrangement joins TRBV28 to TRBJ2-5; no reliable D call. The end of the DNA fits TRBJ2-7 better, so the J call may be wrong. The CDR3 is 12 residues long. Looked up from germline, CDR1 is MDHEN and CDR2 is SYDVKM. CDR3 sequence reads: CASRLSTYEQYF. CDR3 in DNA: TGTGCCAGCAGACTTTCTACCTACGAGCAGTACTTC.

The chain employs TRBV4-2 and TRBJ1-2; tentatively, D is TRBD1 (5 bases). CDR3 length: 16 amino acids. Trimming took 1 base from V and 7 from J, leaving 19 bases between them. CDR1 LGHNA and CDR2 YNFKEQ come from the germline V gene. The CDR3 here is CASSQGGDGGSRGYTF. The CDR3 nucleotides are TGTGCCAGCAGCCAAGGAGGGGATGGGGGGTCTCGTGGCTACACCTTC.